These 22 T cell receptor beta chains came from one sample sequenced in a study of identical twins. A single record per CDR3 protein comes from TCRdb applying MiXCR to the 5' RACE reads. The sample lists 550,000 to 700,000 distinct CDR3 sequences; just under 10% were seen once. Separately, the same data were catalogued under a study of yellow fever vaccine responses in identical twins.

The specimen sequenced was PBMCs. The receptors come from a woman younger than 35 in good health.

This clonotype has a handful of counts. The genes are TRBV10-3 and TRBJ1-6; 9 bases fit TRBD1. The germline CDR1 and CDR2 sequences are ENHRY and SYGVKD. This CDR3 is built from 13 residues. J was trimmed by 8 bases and V by 7 bases; bases with no gene match: 3. The chain's CDR3 is CAITRDRDSPLHF. The DNA for the CDR3 is TGTGCCATCACCCGGGACAGGGATTCACCCCTCCACTTT.

This clonotype occurred a few times. The chain carries TRBV28 and TRBJ2-7; 8 bases agree with TRBD1. The CDR3 runs to 14 residues. Trimming cost V 3 bases and J 5 bases; bases outside gene matches: 6. CDR1 and CDR2 from the germline V gene are MDHEN and SYDVKM. The CDR3 bases are TGTGCCAGCAGTTTCCGGACAGGGATCAACGAGCAGTACTTC. Its translation is CASSFRTGINEQYF.

This clonotype showed up just a few times. The rearrangement links TRBV11-3 to TRBJ2-1; D might be TRBD2 (6 bases). CDR3 size: 15 residues. Germline CDR1 is SGHNT and CDR2 is YENEEA. V dropped 3 bases and J dropped 2 bases, with 11 bases sitting between them. The CDR3 sequence: CASSFGGATYNEQFF. CDR3 coding DNA: TGTGCCAGCAGCTTTGGCGGGGCAACCTACAATGAGCAGTTCTTC.

Many counts were recorded for this clonotype. V usage is TRBV4-2 and J usage is TRBJ2-3; 15 positions agree with TRBD2. The CDR3 extends over 14 amino acids. Germline V gene data show CDR1 as LGHNA and CDR2 as YNFKEQ. Trimming took 8 bases from V and 4 from J; bases not matched to a gene: 1. The CDR3 DNA reads as TGTGCCAGCCGGACTAGCGGGAGGGCAGATACGCAGTATTTT. Encoded protein: CASRTSGRADTQYF.

The chain has TRBV7-8 and TRBJ2-7; 10 nucleotides line up with TRBD2. The CDR3 contains 16 residues. The V segment lost 4 bases and the J segment 0 bases; nucleotides outside the gene matches: 6. Germline V lookup: CDR1 SGHVS, CDR2 FQNEAQ. The CDR3 nucleotides are TGTGCCAGCAGCTATGGTTCTAGCGGGAGCTCCTACGAGCAGTACTTC. It translates to CASSYGSSGSSYEQYF.

This clonotype has only a few counts. The V call is TRBV4-1, the J call TRBJ1-5, with D perhaps TRBD1 (6 bases). V lost 2 bases and J 3 bases, leaving 8 bases between the germline ends. There are 14 residues in the CDR3. Germline CDR1 reads MGHRA; CDR2 reads YSYEKL. The CDR3 bases are TGCGCCAGCAGCCAACAGGGGTTCAATCAGCCCCAGCATTTT. Its translation: CASSQQGFNQPQHF.

The chain joins TRBV27 to TRBJ2-7; 7 bases align to TRBD1. The CDR3 is made up of 16 amino acids. Germline V gene data show CDR1 as MNHEY and CDR2 as SMNVEV (reference sequence). With V trimmed by 8 bases and J by 3 bases, 16 bases remained unmatched. CDR3 residues: CASGPTGRNTFYEQYF. The CDR3 bases are TGTGCCAGCGGGCCGACAGGGCGGAACACCTTCTACGAGCAGTACTTC.

CDR3 protein: CASSYGDGEQFF. In DNA, the CDR3 is TGTGCCAGCAGTTATGGAGACGGTGAGCAGTTCTTC. The rearrangement links TRBV6-5 to TRBJ2-1; D gene uncertain. CDR3 length: 12 amino acids. Between the trimmed V and J ends, which lost 3 bases and 9 bases, there was a span of 9 bases. The germline CDR1 and CDR2 sequences are MNHEY and SVGAGI.

The gene calls are TRBV11-2 and TRBJ2-5, with 8 bases that match TRBD1. The V gene end was trimmed by 0 bases and the J gene end by 4 bases; junction bases not matched to a gene: 28. This CDR3 has 23 residues. Germline V gene lookup returns CDR1 SGHAT and CDR2 FQNNGV. The chain's CDR3 is CASSLDPGQARWTGLRPGETQYF. CDR3 coding DNA: TGTGCCAGCAGCTTAGACCCGGGACAGGCAAGGTGGACAGGATTACGCCCAGGAGAGACCCAGTACTTC.

The J gene is TRBJ2-2, the V gene TRBV29-1; D is perhaps TRBD1 or TRBD2 (5 bases each). V was cut by 3 bases and J by 5 bases, with 10 bases left in between. CDR3 size: 13 residues. Germline-derived CDR1 and CDR2 are SQVTM and ANQGSEA. This CDR3 reads CSVDQGVTGELFF. The CDR3 DNA sequence: TGCAGCGTTGATCAGGGAGTTACCGGGGAGCTGTTTTTT.

This clonotype has only a few counts. This rearrangement joins TRBV5-1 to TRBJ2-1; 10 nucleotides align to TRBD1. The CDR3 has 15 amino acids. CDR1 SGHRS and CDR2 YFSETQ come from the germline V gene. V lost 7 bases to trimming and J lost 4 bases; unmatched junction nucleotides: 8. For the CDR3, the DNA is TGCGCCAGCGGCCCCGGGACAGGGGTTTACAATGAGCAGTTCTTC. Amino acid sequence: CASGPGTGVYNEQFF.

This clonotype turned up a few times. The V gene is TRBV5-1, the J gene TRBJ2-2; tentative D call: TRBD2 (6 bases). The CDR3 contains 15 residues. V gave up 0 bases and J gave up 3 bases, with 9 bases separating them. CDR1 is SGHRS and CDR2 is YFSETQ in the germline V gene. This CDR3 reads CASSLGGGDTGELFF. The CDR3 nucleotides are TGCGCCAGCAGCTTGGGCGGAGGGGACACCGGGGAGCTGTTTTTT.

This clonotype was observed at least ten times. This chain joins TRBV20-1 and TRBJ2-5; perhaps TRBD2 as D (6 bases). The ends were cut back, 5 bases at V and 3 bases at J, with 16 bases in the middle. CDR1 and CDR2 from the germline V gene are DFQATT and SNEGSKA (reference sequence). This CDR3 has 14 amino acids. CDR3 amino acids: CSAAGGWTEETQYF. The CDR3 DNA reads TGCAGTGCTGCTGGGGGGTGGACCGAAGAGACCCAGTACTTC.

This clonotype was observed a handful of times. The V and J genes are TRBV7-8 and TRBJ2-5; D is unclear. The germline V gene encodes CDR1 SGHVS and CDR2 FQNEAQ. The CDR3 is made up of 14 amino acids. Trimming stripped 7 bases from V and 0 bases from J, with 12 bases between. The CDR3 spells CASTRTDHQETQYF. The CDR3 nucleotides are TGTGCCAGCACAAGGACGGATCACCAAGAGACCCAGTACTTC. The whole variable domain, filled in from reference TRBV7-8 and TRBJ2-5, reads GAGVSQSPRYKVAKRGQDVALRCDPISGHVSLFWYQQALGQGPEFLTYFQNEAQLDKSGLPSDRFFAERPEGSVSTLKIQRTQQEDSAVYLCASTRTDHQETQYFGPGTRLLVL.

This clonotype was detected ten times or more. This chain joins TRBV7-2 and TRBJ1-3; a possible D gene is TRBD1 (5 bases). CDR1 SGHTA and CDR2 FQGNSA come from the germline V gene. The CDR3 consists of 15 residues. The V and J ends lost 7 bases and 4 bases respectively, with 17 bases between them. The CDR3 is CASKKGGARGNTIYF. CDR3 bases: TGTGCCAGCAAGAAGGGAGGGGCGCGAGGAAACACCATATATTTT. Full variable domain (remainder filled in from reference TRBV7-2 and TRBJ1-3): GAGVSQSPSNKVTEKGKDVELRCDPISGHTALYWYRQSLGQGLEFLIYFQGNSAPDKSGLPSDRFSAERTGGSVSTLTIQRTQQEDSAVYLCASKKGGARGNTIYFGEGSWLTVV.

This clonotype has a handful of counts. The rearrangement uses TRBV15 and TRBJ2-1, with TRBD2 identical over 14 bases. CDR1 is LNHNV, CDR2 YYDKDF, per germline (reference sequence). V was pared by 1 base and J by 8 bases, with 1 base of the junction left unmatched. CDR3 length: 15 amino acids. The CDR3 spells CATSRATSGRDEQFF. Written as DNA, the CDR3 is TGTGCCACCAGCAGAGCGACTAGCGGGAGGGATGAGCAGTTCTTC. Variable domain in full (rest from reference TRBV15 and TRBJ2-1): DAMVIQNPRYQVTQFGKPVTLSCSQTLNHNVMYWYQQKSSQAPKLLFHYYDKDFNNEADTPDNFQSRRPNTSFCFLDIRSPGLGDTAMYLCATSRATSGRDEQFFGPGTRLTVL.

This clonotype was seen many times. The rearrangement joins TRBV6-5 to TRBJ1-3; D not certain. Germline CDR1 and CDR2: MNHEY and SVGAGI. Between the trimmed V and J ends, which lost 2 bases and 0 bases, there was a span of 5 bases. This CDR3 is built from 14 residues. This CDR3 reads CASSYLSSGNTIYF. CDR3 nucleotides: TGTGCCAGCAGTTACCTGAGCTCTGGAAACACCATATATTTT.

This clonotype was found many times. V is TRBV27 and J is TRBJ2-3; D is unclear. Trimming stripped 5 bases from V and 0 bases from J, with 12 bases between. In germline, CDR1 is MNHEY, CDR2 SMNVEV (reference sequence). This CDR3 has 15 residues. The CDR3 sequence: CASSRTDPSTDTQYF. CDR3 coding DNA: TGTGCCAGCAGTCGCACAGACCCTAGCACAGATACGCAGTATTTT.

This clonotype appeared a few times. The chain is built from TRBV4-2 and TRBJ2-3, with D perhaps assigned TRBD1 or TRBD2 (6 bases each). Trimming took 1 base from V and 4 from J, leaving 15 bases between them. This CDR3 has 16 amino acids. Per germline, CDR1 LGHNA and CDR2 YNFKEQ. The CDR3 coding sequence is TGTGCCAGCAGCCAAGCCTTGGGGGGCCCGTCAGATACGCAGTATTTT. Translated: CASSQALGGPSDTQYF.

Many counts were recorded for this clonotype. The chain joins TRBV7-9 to TRBJ2-2; the D is unclear. Germline CDR1 SEHNR, CDR2 FQNEAQ (reference sequence). V was trimmed by 1 base and J by 4 bases, leaving 7 bases between them. The CDR3 consists of 14 residues. Written as DNA, the CDR3 is TGTGCCAGCAGCTTAGGCGGTTCCACCGGGGAGCTGTTTTTT. Translation: CASSLGGSTGELFF.

This clonotype was seen repeatedly, ten times or more. The chain is built from TRBV6-5 and TRBJ1-1; a weak D match, TRBD1 (6 bases). The V and J ends lost 2 bases and 4 bases respectively, with 20 bases between them. From germline, CDR1 is MNHEY and CDR2 SVGAGI. This CDR3 region has 17 residues. In DNA form, the CDR3 reads TGTGCCAGCAGTTACGGTTCTGGTTTAGGGGGGAGCACTGAAGCTTTCTTT. Translation gives CASSYGSGLGGSTEAFF.

This clonotype was observed a few times. The genes are TRBV28 and TRBJ2-3; no clear D. Germline V gene data show CDR1 as MDHEN and CDR2 as SYDVKM. This CDR3 has 14 residues. Trimming removed 7 bases from V and 3 bases from J, with 14 bases in between. The CDR3 loop is CASTLLGSTDTQYF. The DNA of the CDR3 is TGTGCCAGCACCCTCCTCGGTAGTACAGATACGCAGTATTTT.